The 17 T cell receptor beta chains below were found in one sample sequenced in a study of blood T cell repertoires in COVID-19 (TCRdb year 2020). The library was made by the immunoSEQ multiplex PCR assay. TCRdb mirrors the immuneACCESS table, restricted to in-frame sequences. Some clones are absent from its copies; in checked studies, under half trace to an unresolved V gene, and the reason for the others is unknown. The sample records around 10,000 clones, roughly 90% of which are singletons. The top ten clones comprise 10% of the sample. The sample was peripheral blood. The receptors were gathered from a human donor in a cohort sampled during active COVID-19.

This clone has a handful of counts. V and J are TRBV28 and TRBJ1-2; 7 bases are shared with TRBD1. Germline loops: CDR1 MDHEN, CDR2 SYDVKM. This CDR3 region has 13 residues. Trimming at V came to 5 bases and at J to 4 bases, leaving 4 bases not matched to a gene. CDR3 nucleotides: TGTGCCAGCAGTCAGGACAGGACCTATGGCTACACCTTC. Its translation is CASSQDRTYGYTF.

This clone was detected once. The chain employs TRBV9 and TRBJ2-7; maybe TRBD2 (6 bases). Germline loops: CDR1 SGDLS, CDR2 YYNGEE. Trimming took off 4 bases at V and 4 bases at J, with 18 bases between the two ends. The CDR3 totals 15 residues. In DNA, the CDR3 is TGTGCCAGCAGCCCCGGGGGAGGCCTGAGGTACGAGCAGTACTTC. Its translation: CASSPGGGLRYEQYF.

As concerns this clone: At one of its ends the junction is not consistent with the germline gene, which may arise from a read error. V usage is TRBV7-7 and J usage is TRBJ2-5, with D possibly TRBD2 on 6 matching bases. The CDR3 runs 15 residues. CDR1 and CDR2 from the germline V gene are SSHAT and FNYEAQ (reference sequence). The CDR3 region is CASSLVGGGGETQYF. The DNA of the CDR3 is TGTGCTAGCAGCTTGGTGGGGGGAGGTGGAGAGACCCAGTACTTC.

V is TRBV4-1 and J is TRBJ1-5; D gene unclear. CDR1 and CDR2 (germline): MGHRA, YSYEKL. The V end was cut by 0 bases, the J end by 6 bases, with 12 bases between. This CDR3 contains 15 residues. The CDR3: CASSQDVLRGQPQHF. The CDR3 nucleotides read TGCGCCAGCAGCCAAGACGTCCTAAGAGGTCAGCCCCAGCATTTT.

The chain couples TRBV30 to TRBJ1-2; 10 nucleotides line up with TRBD1. The CDR3 extends over 15 amino acids. J gave up 1 base and V 2 bases, and 4 bases lay outside the gene matches. From germline, CDR1 is GTSNPN and CDR2 SVGIG (reference sequence). DNA for the CDR3: TGTGCCTGGAGTTCCCGGGACAGGGGTAACTATGGCTACACCTTC. It encodes CAWSSRDRGNYGYTF.

This clone was observed a few times. This chain joins TRBV6-5 and TRBJ1-5; D remains unclear. Germline V gene data show CDR1 as MNHEY and CDR2 as SVGAGI. V was shortened by 8 bases and J by 5 bases, with 13 bases between the two germline ends. This CDR3 spans 13 amino acids. The DNA for the CDR3 is TGTGCCAGCGTTGGGCAGGTCGATCAGCCCCAGCATTTT. Its protein is CASVGQVDQPQHF.

The chain carries TRBV27 and TRBJ1-2; 9 bases match TRBD1. Unmatched junction bases numbered 4, after V lost 3 bases and J lost 5 bases. This CDR3 spans 14 amino acids. Germline CDR1 reads MNHEY; CDR2 reads SMNVEV (reference sequence). The CDR3 reads CASSFGQGYYGYTF. CDR3 in DNA: TGTGCCAGCAGTTTCGGACAGGGGTATTATGGCTACACCTTC.

This chain connects TRBV28 to TRBJ1-3, with unresolved D. The CDR3 spans 16 residues. V lost 3 bases to trimming and J lost 0 bases, with 12 bases between them. Germline V gene lookup returns CDR1 MDHEN and CDR2 SYDVKM. The CDR3 here is CASSFFSGNSGNTIYF. The CDR3 nucleotides are TGTGCCAGCAGTTTCTTCTCGGGGAACTCTGGAAACACCATATATTTT.

The V gene is TRBV18, the J gene TRBJ2-2, with a weak D call TRBD1 (7 bases). The CDR3 has 19 residues. Germline CDR1 KGHSH, CDR2 LQKENI. V was trimmed by 2 bases and J by 7 bases, leaving 26 bases between them. As DNA, the CDR3 is TGTGCCAGCTCACCAAACCTTCAGGGGGGCCCTACCTCCATCGGGGAGCTGTTTTTT. It specifies CASSPNLQGGPTSIGELFF.

The CDR3 nucleotides read TGTGCCACCAGCCTTACGACCCGCCGGCGGGGCAATGAGCAGTTCTTC. Translating it yields CATSLTTRRRGNEQFF. The rearrangement links TRBV15 to TRBJ2-1, with a weak D call TRBD2 (6 bases). The CDR3 sequence is 16 residues long. Trimming took 5 bases from V and 6 from J, leaving 20 bases between them. The germline V gene encodes CDR1 LNHNV and CDR2 YYDKDF (reference sequence). Full variable domain (remainder filled in from reference TRBV15 and TRBJ2-1): DAMVIQNPRYQVTQFGKPVTLSCSQTLNHNVMYWYQQKSSQAPKLLFHYYDKDFNNEADTPDNFQSRRPNTSFCFLDIRSPGLGDTAMYLCATSLTTRRRGNEQFFGPGTRLTVL.

V and J are TRBV9 and TRBJ2-7; 7 nucleotides line up with TRBD1. The germline V gene encodes CDR1 SGDLS and CDR2 YYNGEE. The CDR3 has 14 residues. V trimming: 4 bases; J trimming: 0 bases; junction bases outside the gene matches: 4. CDR3 in amino acids: CASSYRDSSYEQYF. CDR3 bases: TGTGCCAGCAGCTACCGGGACAGCTCCTACGAGCAGTACTTC.

The chain is built from TRBV2 and TRBJ1-2; the D gene is possibly TRBD1 (6 bases). With 7 bases removed from V and 6 bases from J, the gap between germline ends came to 12 bases. CDR3 length: 12 residues. Germline V gene sequence: CDR1 SNHLY, CDR2 FYNNEI. DNA for the CDR3: TGTGCCAGCAATGGGGGGGCGGATGGCTACACCTTC. Translation: CASNGGADGYTF.

CDR3 nucleotide sequence: TGTGCCAGCAGCTTCGGGACAGTCAATGAGCAGTTCTTC. Protein sequence: CASSFGTVNEQFF. This chain links TRBV5-6 with TRBJ2-1; 7 positions match TRBD1. CDR3 length equals 13 residues. Germline CDR1 reads SGHDT; CDR2 reads YYEEEE. The J segment lost 6 bases and the V segment lost 2 bases, leaving 2 bases of the junction unmatched.

V gene TRBV5-1 combines with J gene TRBJ2-5; 9 bases align to TRBD2. The CDR3 consists of 17 residues. CDR1 is SGHRS and CDR2 is YFSETQ in the germline V gene. The V and J ends lost 0 bases and 2 bases, in that order; junction bases with no gene match: 8. Written as DNA, the CDR3 is TGCGCCAGCAGCTTGGCTTTGGGACTAGCTTCGCAAGAGACCCAGTACTTC. Its protein is CASSLALGLASQETQYF. The full variable domain, with the rest looked up from reference TRBV5-1 and TRBJ2-5, is KAGVTQTPRYLIKTRGQQVTLSCSPISGHRSVSWYQQTPGQGLQFLFEYFSETQRNKGNFPGRFSGRQFSNSRSEMNVSTLELGDSALYLCASSLALGLASQETQYFGPGTRLLVL.

The rearrangement uses TRBV7-2 and TRBJ2-5; D is ambiguous. The CDR3 is made up of 12 amino acids. V gave up 5 bases and J gave up 0 bases, with 4 bases separating them. CDR1 SGHTA and CDR2 FQGNSA come from the germline V gene. The CDR3 coding sequence is TGTGCCAGCAGCCACTACCAAGAGACCCAGTACTTC. This translates into CASSHYQETQYF.

The chain links TRBV27 to TRBJ1-1; D might be TRBD1 (5 bases). The CDR3 consists of 14 residues. V lost 8 bases, J lost 6 bases, and 19 bases lay in between. Germline V gives CDR1 MNHEY, CDR2 SMNVEV (reference sequence). CDR3 protein: CASAPWGDSSEAFF. In nucleotides, the CDR3 is TGTGCCAGCGCGCCCTGGGGGGATAGCTCTGAAGCTTTCTTT.

V is TRBV19 and J is TRBJ1-5; no firm D call. CDR3 size: 12 residues. Germline V lookup: CDR1 LNHDA, CDR2 SQIVND (reference sequence). Trimming took 3 bases from V and 5 from J, leaving 5 bases between them. CDR3 DNA sequence: TGTGCCAGTAGTATCTTATATCAGCCCCAGCATTTT. Protein sequence: CASSILYQPQHF.